This T cell receptor beta chain was obtained from a study of T cell responses to AZD1222 COVID-19 vaccine. Overall study results and limits: The repertoires were collected only after the peak T cell response. The study reported that nearly half of spike-specific TCRs target unmutated variant regions.

The V end lost 0 bases, the J end lost 2 bases, and 17 bases lay between the germline ends. This CDR3 is built from 17 residues. Germline V CDR1 and CDR2: LGHNA, YSLEER. TCRdb's copy holds only in-frame clones and misses some; the assay was immunoSEQ multiplex PCR. The sample yields 150,000 to 200,000 clones, just over 90% seen once. Notes on this clone: Antigen unknown.

The sequencing here drew on peripheral blood, taken on day 0 of AZD1222 vaccination. This chain links TRBV4-3 with TRBJ2-7; weak D call: TRBD1 (5 bases). The sequence derives from an adult in good health. The CDR3 DNA follows: TGCGCCAGCAGCCAAGATGACAGCCTACAGACGACCTACGAGCAGTACTTC. Translation gives CASSQDDSLQTTYEQYF.